The next 3 T cell receptor beta chains were all read from a single sample in a study of blood T cell repertoires in COVID-19 (dated by TCRdb to between 2020 and 2021). Receptor libraries were prepared by the immunoSEQ multiplex PCR assay. TCRdb retrieved this table from immuneACCESS and kept in-frame rearrangements only. Not all clones are present; in checked studies, unresolved V genes account for under half, and no reason is known for the remainder. A total of 150,000 to 200,000 clones appear in this sample, over 75% of them only once. Clones ranked in the top ten supply approximately 26% of the sample. The sample was peripheral blood. The receptor source for this set is an older woman with acute or convalescent COVID-19.

The rearrangement joins TRBV28 to TRBJ2-2, with D perhaps matching TRBD2 (7 bases). This CDR3 contains 17 residues. Trimming took off 6 bases at V and 0 bases at J, with 17 bases between the two ends. Per germline, CDR1 MDHEN and CDR2 SYDVKM. The chain's CDR3 is CASSGQRGGTNTGELFF. In DNA form, the CDR3 reads TGTGCCAGCAGCGGACAGCGGGGTGGTACGAACACCGGGGAGCTGTTTTTT.

The rearrangement links TRBV18 to TRBJ1-1; 8 positions agree with TRBD1. The CDR3 is made up of 15 amino acids. The trim removed 6 bases at V and 2 bases at J, leaving 8 bases unmatched. The germline V gene has CDR1 KGHSH and CDR2 LQKENI. CDR3: CASSLGQGGNTEAFF. CDR3 sequence (DNA): TGTGCCAGCTCTCTCGGACAGGGAGGTAACACTGAAGCTTTCTTT.

The gene calls are TRBV28 and TRBJ2-1, with 14 bases aligning to TRBD2. The CDR3 has 18 residues. Losses at the gene ends were 4 bases for V and 7 bases for J; bases not matched to a gene: 12. Germline values: CDR1 MDHEN, CDR2 SYDVKM. CDR3 region: CASSSSLGLAGVMNEQFF. The CDR3 nucleotides read TGTGCCAGCAGTTCCTCTCTGGGACTAGCGGGAGTAATGAATGAGCAGTTCTTC.